This entry lists 10 T cell receptor beta chains sequenced from one sample in a study of shared clonotypes between healthy human individuals. Data came from immunoSEQ multiplex PCR; TCRdb stores just in-frame clones and leaves some out. The table has about 680,000 clones, around 90% seen once; the top ten hold roughly 22%. CD45RO-negative cells were positively selected for CCR7, leaving out terminally differentiated effector memory CD45RA+ cells. Sequenced input: naive CD8+ T cells sorted from blood. The receptors originated from a man aged 30 to 45 in good health.

This chain connects TRBV4-1 to TRBJ2-3; 7 bases match TRBD1. The J segment lost 0 bases and the V segment lost 3 bases, leaving 6 bases of the junction unmatched. Germline loops: CDR1 MGHRA, CDR2 YSYEKL. The CDR3 has 16 residues. CDR3 protein: CASSHRTGRSTDTQYF. DNA for the CDR3: TGCGCCAGCAGCCACCGGACAGGAAGGAGCACAGATACGCAGTATTTT.

The rearrangement joins TRBV28 to TRBJ2-7; no reliable D call. The CDR3 is 12 amino acids. V lost 4 bases, J lost 0 bases, and 4 bases lay in between. Looked up from germline, CDR1 is MDHEN and CDR2 is SYDVKM. Here the CDR3 reads CASSYTSYEQYF. DNA for the CDR3: TGTGCCAGCAGTTACACCTCCTACGAGCAGTACTTC. Based on the CDR3 plus reference TRBV28 and TRBJ2-7, the full variable domain is DVKVTQSSRYLVKRTGEKVFLECVQDMDHENMFWYRQDPGLGLRLIYFSYDVKMKEKGDIPEGYSVSREKKERFSLILESASTNQTSMYLCASSYTSYEQYFGPGTRLTVT.

V usage is TRBV6-6 and J usage is TRBJ2-2, with 7 bases lining up with TRBD2. J was trimmed by 7 bases and V by 1 base; bases with no gene match: 9. The germline gives CDR1 MNHNY, CDR2 SVGAGI (reference sequence). The CDR3 spans 16 residues. CDR3 sequence: CASSYFPAGTVGELFF. The CDR3 region has the DNA TGTGCCAGCAGTTACTTCCCAGCGGGAACGGTCGGGGAGCTGTTTTTT.

The chain links TRBV5-1 to TRBJ2-7; weak D call: TRBD1 (5 bases). The germline V gene encodes CDR1 SGHRS and CDR2 YFSETQ. Trimming removed 0 bases at V and 0 bases at J, with 7 bases between. The CDR3 is 14 amino acids. The CDR3 DNA reads as TGCGCCAGCAGCTTGGGACAGATCTCCTACGAGCAGTACTTC. Amino acids: CASSLGQISYEQYF. The full variable domain, completed using reference TRBV5-1 and TRBJ2-7, is KAGVTQTPRYLIKTRGQQVTLSCSPISGHRSVSWYQQTPGQGLQFLFEYFSETQRNKGNFPGRFSGRQFSNSRSEMNVSTLELGDSALYLCASSLGQISYEQYFGPGTRLTVT.

V is TRBV6-1 and J is TRBJ2-2; unclear D gene. The CDR3 contains 14 residues. The V end was cut by 4 bases, the J end by 1 base, with 7 bases between. The germline CDR1 and CDR2 sequences are MNHNS and SASEGT. The CDR3 here is CASSAGQNTGELFF. CDR3 bases: TGTGCCAGCAGTGCAGGCCAGAACACCGGGGAGCTGTTTTTT.

V usage is TRBV6-6 and J usage is TRBJ2-1, with unresolved D. Trimming removed 3 bases from V and 2 bases from J, with 2 bases in between. Germline assignment: CDR1 MNHNY and CDR2 SVGAGI (reference sequence). The CDR3 loop spans 12 amino acids. The CDR3 loop is CASSYTYNEQFF. DNA for the CDR3: TGTGCCAGCAGTTATACCTACAATGAGCAGTTCTTC.

The chain carries TRBV9 and TRBJ2-1; 10 nucleotides line up with TRBD2. Germline assignment: CDR1 SGDLS and CDR2 YYNGEE. Unmatched junction bases numbered 10, after V lost 0 bases and J lost 10 bases. CDR3 length: 16 residues. The CDR3 spells CASSVGVGSGRNEQFF. The CDR3 coding sequence is TGTGCCAGCAGCGTAGGGGTGGGTAGCGGGAGGAACGAGCAGTTCTTC.

The V gene is TRBV19, the J gene TRBJ1-4; D not resolved. The V gene lost 8 bases and the J gene lost 3 bases, with 19 bases spanning the gap. The germline CDR1 and CDR2 sequences are LNHDA and SQIVND (reference sequence). The CDR3 has 16 residues. The CDR3 here is CASSRGPLVANEKLFF. DNA for the CDR3: TGTGCCAGTTCCCGCGGCCCCCTGGTTGCTAATGAAAAACTGTTTTTT.

The chain employs TRBV27 and TRBJ1-2; 10 nucleotides align to TRBD1. Per germline, CDR1 MNHEY and CDR2 SMNVEV (reference sequence). This CDR3 region has 15 residues. The V and J ends lost 4 bases and 6 bases, in that order; junction bases with no gene match: 8. The CDR3 protein is CASSSGQGRFDGYTF. The CDR3 coding sequence is TGTGCCAGCAGTTCGGGACAGGGGAGATTCGATGGCTACACCTTC.

The chain joins TRBV5-1 to TRBJ2-7; perhaps TRBD2 as D (5 bases). V dropped 1 base and J dropped 0 bases, with 11 bases sitting between them. Germline CDR1 and CDR2: SGHRS and YFSETQ. The CDR3 is made up of 15 amino acids. The CDR3 protein is CASSLWGGGSYEQYF. CDR3 DNA sequence: TGCGCCAGCAGCTTGTGGGGTGGAGGCTCCTACGAGCAGTACTTC.